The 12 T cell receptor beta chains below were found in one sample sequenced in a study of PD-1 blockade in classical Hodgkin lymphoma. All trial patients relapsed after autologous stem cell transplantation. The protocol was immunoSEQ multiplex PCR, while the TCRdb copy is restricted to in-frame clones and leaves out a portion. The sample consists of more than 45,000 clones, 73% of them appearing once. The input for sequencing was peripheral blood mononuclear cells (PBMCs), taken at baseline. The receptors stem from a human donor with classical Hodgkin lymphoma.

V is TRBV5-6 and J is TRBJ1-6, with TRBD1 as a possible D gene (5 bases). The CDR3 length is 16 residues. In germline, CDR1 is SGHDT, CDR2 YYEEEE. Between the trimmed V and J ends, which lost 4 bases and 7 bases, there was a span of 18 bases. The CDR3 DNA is TGTGCCAGCAGCCTAGAGACGGCCGGGGGGAATTCACCCCTCCACTTT. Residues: CASSLETAGGNSPLHF.

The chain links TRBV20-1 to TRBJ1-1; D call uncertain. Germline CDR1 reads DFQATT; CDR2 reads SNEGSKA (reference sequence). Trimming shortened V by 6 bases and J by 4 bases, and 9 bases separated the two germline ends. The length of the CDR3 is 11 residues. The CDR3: CSAYKGTEAFF. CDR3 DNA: TGCAGTGCCTACAAGGGCACTGAAGCTTTCTTT.

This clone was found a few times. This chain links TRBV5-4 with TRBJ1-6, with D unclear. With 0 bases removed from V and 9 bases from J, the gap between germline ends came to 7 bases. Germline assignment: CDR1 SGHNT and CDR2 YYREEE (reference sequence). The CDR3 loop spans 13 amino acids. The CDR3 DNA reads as TGTGCCAGCAGCTTGGACAGAAGTTCACCCCTCCACTTT. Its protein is CASSLDRSSPLHF.

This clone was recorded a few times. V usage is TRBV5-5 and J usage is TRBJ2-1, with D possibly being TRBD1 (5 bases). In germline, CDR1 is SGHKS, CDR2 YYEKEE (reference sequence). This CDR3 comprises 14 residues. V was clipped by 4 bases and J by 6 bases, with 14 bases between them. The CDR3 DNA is TGTGCCAGCAGCGTCGACCAAGGGGTCAATGAGCAGTTCTTC. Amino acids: CASSVDQGVNEQFF.

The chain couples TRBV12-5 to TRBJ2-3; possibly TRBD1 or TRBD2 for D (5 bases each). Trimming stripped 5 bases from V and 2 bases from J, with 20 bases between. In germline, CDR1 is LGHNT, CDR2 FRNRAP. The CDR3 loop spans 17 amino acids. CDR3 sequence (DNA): TGTGCTAGTGGTGCCAACCCACAGGACTCACTCACAGATACGCAGTATTTT. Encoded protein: CASGANPQDSLTDTQYF.

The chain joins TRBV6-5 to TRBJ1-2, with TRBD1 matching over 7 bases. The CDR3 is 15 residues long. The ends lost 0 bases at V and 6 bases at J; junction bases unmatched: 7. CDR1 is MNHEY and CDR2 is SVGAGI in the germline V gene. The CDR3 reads CASSYSSGGEDGYTF. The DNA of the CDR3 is TGTGCCAGCAGTTACTCGTCAGGGGGAGAGGATGGCTACACCTTC.

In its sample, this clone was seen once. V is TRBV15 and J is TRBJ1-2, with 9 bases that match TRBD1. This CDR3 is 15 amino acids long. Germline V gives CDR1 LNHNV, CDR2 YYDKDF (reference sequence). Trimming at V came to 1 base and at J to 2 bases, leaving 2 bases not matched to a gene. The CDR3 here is CATSRAGTGNYGYTF. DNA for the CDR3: TGTGCCACCAGCAGAGCGGGGACAGGGAACTATGGCTACACCTTC.

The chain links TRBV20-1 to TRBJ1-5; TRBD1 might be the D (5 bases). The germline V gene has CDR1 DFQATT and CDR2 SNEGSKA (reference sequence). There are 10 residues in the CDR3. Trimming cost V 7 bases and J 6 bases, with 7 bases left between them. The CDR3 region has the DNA TGCAGTGTTCAGGGTCAGCCCCAGCATTTT. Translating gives CSVQGQPQHF.

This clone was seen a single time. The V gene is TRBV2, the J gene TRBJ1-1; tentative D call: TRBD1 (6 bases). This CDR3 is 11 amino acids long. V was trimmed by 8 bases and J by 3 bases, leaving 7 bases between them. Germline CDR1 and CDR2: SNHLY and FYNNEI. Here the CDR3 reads CASQGYTEAFF. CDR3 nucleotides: TGTGCCAGCCAGGGGTACACTGAAGCTTTCTTT.

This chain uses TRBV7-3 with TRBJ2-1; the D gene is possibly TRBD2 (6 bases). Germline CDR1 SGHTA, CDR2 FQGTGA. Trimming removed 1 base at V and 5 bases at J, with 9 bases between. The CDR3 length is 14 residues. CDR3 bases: TGTGCCAGCAGCTTAATAGGACTAAACAATGAGCAGTTCTTC. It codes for CASSLIGLNNEQFF.

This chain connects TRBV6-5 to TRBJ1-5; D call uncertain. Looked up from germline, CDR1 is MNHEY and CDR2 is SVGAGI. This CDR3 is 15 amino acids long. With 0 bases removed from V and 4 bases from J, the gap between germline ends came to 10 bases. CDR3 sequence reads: CASSYSTGWNQPQHF. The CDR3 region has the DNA TGTGCCAGCAGTTACTCGACGGGTTGGAATCAGCCCCAGCATTTT.

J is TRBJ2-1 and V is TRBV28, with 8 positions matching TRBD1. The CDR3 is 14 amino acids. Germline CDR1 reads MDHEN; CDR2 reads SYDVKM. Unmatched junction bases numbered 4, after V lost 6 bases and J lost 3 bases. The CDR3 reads CASSSGGVYNEQFF. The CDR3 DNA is TGTGCCAGCAGCTCAGGGGGCGTCTACAATGAGCAGTTCTTC.